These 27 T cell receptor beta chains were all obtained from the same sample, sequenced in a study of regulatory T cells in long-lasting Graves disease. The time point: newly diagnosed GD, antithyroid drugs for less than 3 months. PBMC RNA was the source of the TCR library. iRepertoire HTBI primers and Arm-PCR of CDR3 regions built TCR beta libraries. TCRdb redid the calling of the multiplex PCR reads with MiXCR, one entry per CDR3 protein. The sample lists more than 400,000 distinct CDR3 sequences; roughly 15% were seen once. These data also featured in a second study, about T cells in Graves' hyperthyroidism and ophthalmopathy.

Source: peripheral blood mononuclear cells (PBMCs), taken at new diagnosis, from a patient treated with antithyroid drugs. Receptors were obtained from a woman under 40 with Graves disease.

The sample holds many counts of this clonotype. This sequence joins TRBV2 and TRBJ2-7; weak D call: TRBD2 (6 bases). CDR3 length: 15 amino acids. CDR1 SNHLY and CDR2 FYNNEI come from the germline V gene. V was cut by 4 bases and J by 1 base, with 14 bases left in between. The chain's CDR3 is CASSGNPGDSYEQYF. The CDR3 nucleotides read TGTGCCAGCAGTGGAAACCCGGGAGATTCCTACGAGCAGTACTTC.

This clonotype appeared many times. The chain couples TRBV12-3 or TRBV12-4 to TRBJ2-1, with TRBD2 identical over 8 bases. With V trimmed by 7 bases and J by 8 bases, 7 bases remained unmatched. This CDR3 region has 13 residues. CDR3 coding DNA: TGTGCCAGCACCGGGACTAGTAGGGATGAGCAGTTCTTC. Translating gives CASTGTSRDEQFF.

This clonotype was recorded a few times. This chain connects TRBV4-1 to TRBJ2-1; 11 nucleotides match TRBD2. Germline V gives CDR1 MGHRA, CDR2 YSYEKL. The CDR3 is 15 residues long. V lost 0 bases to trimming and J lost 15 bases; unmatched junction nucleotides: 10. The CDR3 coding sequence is TGCGCCAGCAGCCAAGATAGCGGGAGGGCCGATTTACCGTTCTTC. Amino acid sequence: CASSQDSGRADLPFF.

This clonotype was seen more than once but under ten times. The chain's CDR3 is CASSRWRGTEQYF. The CDR3 coding sequence is TGTGCCAGCAGCCGGTGGAGGGGGACCGAGCAGTACTTC. This chain joins TRBV14 and TRBJ2-7; D might be TRBD1 or TRBD2, each matching 6 bases. Looked up from germline, CDR1 is SGHDN and CDR2 is FVKESK. With 4 bases removed from V and 6 bases from J, the gap between germline ends came to 13 bases. The CDR3 is 13 residues long. Variable domain in full (rest from reference TRBV14 and TRBJ2-7): EAGVTQFPSHSVIEKGQTVTLRCDPISGHDNLYWYRRVMGKEIKFLLHFVKESKQDESGMPNNRFLAERTGGTYSTLKVQPAELEDSGVYFCASSRWRGTEQYFGPGTRLTVT.

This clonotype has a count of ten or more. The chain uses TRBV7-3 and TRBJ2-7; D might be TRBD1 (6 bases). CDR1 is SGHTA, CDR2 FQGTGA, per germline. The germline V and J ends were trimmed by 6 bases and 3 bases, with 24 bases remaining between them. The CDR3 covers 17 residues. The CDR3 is CASRSIIGGAAYYEQYF. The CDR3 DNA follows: TGTGCCAGCAGATCAATTATAGGGGGAGCCGCGTACTACGAGCAGTACTTC. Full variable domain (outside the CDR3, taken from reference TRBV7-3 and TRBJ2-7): GAGVSQTPSNKVTEKGKYVELRCDPISGHTALYWYRQSLGQGPEFLIYFQGTGAADDSGLPNDRFFAVRPEGSVSTLKIQRTERGDSAVYLCASRSIIGGAAYYEQYFGPGTRLTVT.

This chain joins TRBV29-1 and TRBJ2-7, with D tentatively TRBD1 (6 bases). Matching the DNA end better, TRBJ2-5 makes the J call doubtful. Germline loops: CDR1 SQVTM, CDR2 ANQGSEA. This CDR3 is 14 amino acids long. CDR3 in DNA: TGCAGCGTCTCAGGGGCAGGCGCCCAAGAGACCCAGTACTTC. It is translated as CSVSGAGAQETQYF.

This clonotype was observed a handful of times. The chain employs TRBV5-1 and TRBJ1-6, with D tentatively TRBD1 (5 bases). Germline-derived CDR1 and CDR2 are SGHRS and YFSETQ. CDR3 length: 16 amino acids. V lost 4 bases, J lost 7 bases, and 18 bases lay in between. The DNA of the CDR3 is TGCGCCAGCAGCCAGGGATGGGAGGGTGTAAATTCACCCCTCCACTTT. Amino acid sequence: CASSQGWEGVNSPLHF.

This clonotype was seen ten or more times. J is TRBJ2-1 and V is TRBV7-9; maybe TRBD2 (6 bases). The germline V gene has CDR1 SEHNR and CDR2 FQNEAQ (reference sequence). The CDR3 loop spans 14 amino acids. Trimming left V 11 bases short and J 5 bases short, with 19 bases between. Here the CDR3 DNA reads TGTGCCCAGGGCGGGGTGGCGGGGCACAATGAGCAGTTCTTC. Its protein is CAQGGVAGHNEQFF.

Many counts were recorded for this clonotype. CDR3 sequence: CASSSDSHTEAFF. Written as DNA, the CDR3 is TGCGCCAGCAGCTCGGACAGCCACACTGAAGCTTTCTTT. This chain uses TRBV5-1 with TRBJ1-1, with D tentatively TRBD1 (6 bases). CDR1 is SGHRS, CDR2 YFSETQ, per germline. The CDR3 runs to 13 residues. V was shortened by 3 bases and J by 3 bases, with 9 bases between the two germline ends.

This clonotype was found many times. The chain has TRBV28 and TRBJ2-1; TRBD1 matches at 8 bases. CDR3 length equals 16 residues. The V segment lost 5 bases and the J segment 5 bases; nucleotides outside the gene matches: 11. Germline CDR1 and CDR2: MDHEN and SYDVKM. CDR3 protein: CASSTAGGQAHNEQFF. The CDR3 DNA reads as TGTGCCAGCAGTACTGCAGGGGGCCAGGCCCACAATGAGCAGTTCTTC.

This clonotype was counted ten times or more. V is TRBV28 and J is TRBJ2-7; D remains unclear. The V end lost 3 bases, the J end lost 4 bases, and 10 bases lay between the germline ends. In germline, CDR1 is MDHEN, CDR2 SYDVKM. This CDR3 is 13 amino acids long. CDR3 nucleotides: TGTGCCAGCAGTTTTCGGCGCCTATACGAGCAGTACTTC. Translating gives CASSFRRLYEQYF.

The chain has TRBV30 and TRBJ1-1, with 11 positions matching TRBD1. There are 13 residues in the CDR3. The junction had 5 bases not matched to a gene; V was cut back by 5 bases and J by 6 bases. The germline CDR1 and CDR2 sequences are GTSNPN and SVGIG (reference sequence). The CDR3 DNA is TGTGCCTGGGCGGGGACAGGGGGGCCTGAAGCTTTCTTT. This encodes CAWAGTGGPEAFF.

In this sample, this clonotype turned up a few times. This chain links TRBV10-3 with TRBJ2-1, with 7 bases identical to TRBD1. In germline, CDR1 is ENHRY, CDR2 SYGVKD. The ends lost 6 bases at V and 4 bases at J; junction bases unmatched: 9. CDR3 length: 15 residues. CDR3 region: CAISATTGKYNEQFF. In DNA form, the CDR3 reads TGTGCCATCAGCGCAACGACAGGGAAGTACAATGAGCAGTTCTTC.

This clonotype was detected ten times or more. DNA for the CDR3: TGTGCCAGCAGCCAAGTTCCTCGTAATGAGCAGTTCTTC. Translation gives CASSQVPRNEQFF. V gene TRBV3-1 combines with J gene TRBJ2-1; D is unresolved. Trimming shortened V by 1 base and J by 7 bases, and 8 bases separated the two germline ends. CDR1 is LGHDT, CDR2 YNNKEL, per germline (reference sequence). The CDR3 consists of 13 residues.

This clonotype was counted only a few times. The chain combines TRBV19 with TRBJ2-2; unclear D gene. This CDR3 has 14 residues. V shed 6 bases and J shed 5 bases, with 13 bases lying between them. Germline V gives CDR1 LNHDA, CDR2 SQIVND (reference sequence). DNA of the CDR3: TGTGCCAGTAGCTCTATAGCCATAACCGGGGAGCTGTTTTTT. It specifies CASSSIAITGELFF.

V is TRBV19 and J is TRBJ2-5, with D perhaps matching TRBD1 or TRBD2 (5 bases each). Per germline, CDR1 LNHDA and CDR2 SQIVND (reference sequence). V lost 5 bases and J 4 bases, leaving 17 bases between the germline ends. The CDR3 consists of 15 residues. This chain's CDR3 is CASSPRGRVLETQYF. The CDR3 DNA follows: TGTGCCAGTAGTCCAAGGGGACGAGTATTAGAGACCCAGTACTTC.

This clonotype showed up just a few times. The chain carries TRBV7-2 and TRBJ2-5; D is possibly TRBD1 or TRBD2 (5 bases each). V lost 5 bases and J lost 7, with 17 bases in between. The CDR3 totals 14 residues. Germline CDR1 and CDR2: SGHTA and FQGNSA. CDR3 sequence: CASSQFGDGGTQYF. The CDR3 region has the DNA TGTGCCAGCAGCCAATTCGGGGATGGGGGGACCCAGTACTTC. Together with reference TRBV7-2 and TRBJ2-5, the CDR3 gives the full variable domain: GAGVSQSPSNKVTEKGKDVELRCDPISGHTALYWYRQSLGQGLEFLIYFQGNSAPDKSGLPSDRFSAERTGGSVSTLTIQRTQQEDSAVYLCASSQFGDGGTQYFGPGTRLLVL.

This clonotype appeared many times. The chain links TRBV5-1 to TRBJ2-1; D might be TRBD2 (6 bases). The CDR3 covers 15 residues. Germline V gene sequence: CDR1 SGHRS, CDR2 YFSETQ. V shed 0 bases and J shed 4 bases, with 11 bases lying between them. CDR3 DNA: TGCGCCAGCAGCTTGGATACGGGAGCATACAATGAGCAGTTCTTC. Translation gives CASSLDTGAYNEQFF. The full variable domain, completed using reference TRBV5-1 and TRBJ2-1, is KAGVTQTPRYLIKTRGQQVTLSCSPISGHRSVSWYQQTPGQGLQFLFEYFSETQRNKGNFPGRFSGRQFSNSRSEMNVSTLELGDSALYLCASSLDTGAYNEQFFGPGTRLTVL.

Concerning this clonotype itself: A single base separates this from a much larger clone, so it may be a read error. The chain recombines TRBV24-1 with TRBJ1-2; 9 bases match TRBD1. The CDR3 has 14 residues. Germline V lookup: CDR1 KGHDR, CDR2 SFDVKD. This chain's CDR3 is CATSEPGQGSGHTF. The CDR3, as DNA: TGTGCCACCAGTGAACCGGGACAGGGATCTGGCCACACCTTC.

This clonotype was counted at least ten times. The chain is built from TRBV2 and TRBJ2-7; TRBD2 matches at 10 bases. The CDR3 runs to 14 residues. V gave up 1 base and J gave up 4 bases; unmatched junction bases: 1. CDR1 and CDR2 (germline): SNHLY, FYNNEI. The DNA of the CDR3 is TGTGCCAGCAGTGAAGGAGCGGGAGGGTACGAGCAGTACTTC. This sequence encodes CASSEGAGGYEQYF.

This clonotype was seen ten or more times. CDR3 bases: TGTGCCAGCAGCTCTAATAAAGGGACAGGCCCGCTTCGTGGCTACACCTTC. Protein: CASSSNKGTGPLRGYTF. This chain joins TRBV7-9 and TRBJ1-2, with 8 bases matching TRBD1. The CDR3 length is 17 residues. Germline V gene lookup returns CDR1 SEHNR and CDR2 FQNEAQ (reference sequence). The J segment lost 7 bases and the V segment lost 4 bases, leaving 17 bases of the junction unmatched. Combining the CDR3 with reference TRBV7-9 and TRBJ1-2 gives the whole variable domain DTGVSQNPRHKITKRGQNVTFRCDPISEHNRLYWYRQTLGQGPEFLTYFQNEAQLEKSRLLSDRFSAERPKGSFSTLEIQRTEQGDSAMYLCASSSNKGTGPLRGYTFGSGTRLTVV.

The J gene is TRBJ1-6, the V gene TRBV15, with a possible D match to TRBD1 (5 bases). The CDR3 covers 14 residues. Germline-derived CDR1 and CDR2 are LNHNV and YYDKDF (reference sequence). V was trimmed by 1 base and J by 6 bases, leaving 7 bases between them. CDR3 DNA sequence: TGTGCCACCAGCAGAGGACAGAGTAATTCACCCCTCCACTTT. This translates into CATSRGQSNSPLHF.

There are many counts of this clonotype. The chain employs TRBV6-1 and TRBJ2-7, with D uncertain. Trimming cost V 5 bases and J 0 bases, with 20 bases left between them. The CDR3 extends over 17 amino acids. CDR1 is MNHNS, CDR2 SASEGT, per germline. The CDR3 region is CASSPIPEDRRSYEQYF. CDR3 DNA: TGTGCCAGCAGTCCTATACCCGAGGACCGGCGCTCCTACGAGCAGTACTTC.

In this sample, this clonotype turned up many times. CDR3 DNA sequence: TGTGCCAGCACTCTACTAGCGGGAGAATTAGATACGCAGTATTTT. Encoded protein: CASTLLAGELDTQYF. The V gene is TRBV27, the J gene TRBJ2-3; 11 nucleotides line up with TRBD2. Germline V gene data show CDR1 as MNHEY and CDR2 as SMNVEV (reference sequence). Unmatched junction bases numbered 8, after V lost 7 bases and J lost 5 bases. The CDR3 sequence is 15 residues long.

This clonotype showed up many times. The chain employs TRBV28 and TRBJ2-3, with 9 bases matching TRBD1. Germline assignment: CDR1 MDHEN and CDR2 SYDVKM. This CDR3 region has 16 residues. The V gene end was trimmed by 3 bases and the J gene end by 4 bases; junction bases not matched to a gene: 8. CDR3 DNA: TGTGCCAGCAGTTTTCCACCGGGACAGGGTGCAGATACGCAGTATTTT. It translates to CASSFPPGQGADTQYF.

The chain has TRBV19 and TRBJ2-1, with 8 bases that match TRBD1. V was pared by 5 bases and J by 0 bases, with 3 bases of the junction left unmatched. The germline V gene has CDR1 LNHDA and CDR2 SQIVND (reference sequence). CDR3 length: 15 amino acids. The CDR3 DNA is TGTGCCAGTAGTTCAGGGGGCTACTCCTACAATGAGCAGTTCTTC. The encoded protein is CASSSGGYSYNEQFF.

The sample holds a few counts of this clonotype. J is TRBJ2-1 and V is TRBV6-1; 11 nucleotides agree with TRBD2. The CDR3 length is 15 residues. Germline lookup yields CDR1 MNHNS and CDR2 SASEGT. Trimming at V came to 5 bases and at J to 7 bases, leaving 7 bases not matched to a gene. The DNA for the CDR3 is TGTGCCAGCAGTCGCCTAGCGGGAGGTCAGAATGAGCAGTTCTTC. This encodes CASSRLAGGQNEQFF.